This entry lists 13 T cell receptor delta chains sequenced from one sample in a study of gamma-delta chains in newborns, infants, children. TCRdb re-processed the reads using CATT. The sample yields more than 1,500 delta-chain clones, approximately 8% seen once. Input material: blood. These receptor sequences come from a child who was a newborn, infant or young child, either healthy, febrile or measles-vaccinated (not recorded which).

This clone has a handful of counts. TCRdb lists the protein of a much larger clone for this DNA, which differs at residue 6, so this is likely a read error; the protein given here is translated from the DNA itself. The chain is built from TRDV1 and TRDJ1, with 7 bases that match TRDD3. The ends lost 0 bases at V and 5 bases at J; junction bases unmatched: 18. Per germline, CDR1 TSWWSYY and CDR2 QGS. The CDR3 is 19 residues long. CDR3 sequence (DNA): TGTGCTCTTGGGGAACTACTTCTTTGTACTGGGGATAAAGCGGATAAACTCATCTTT. This codes for CALGELLLCTGDKADKLIF.

In the case of this clone: A read error likely explains this, since a far larger clone differs by one base. The sample carries other DNA sequences with the same CDR3. The chain has TRDV1 and TRDJ1, with 8 bases aligning to TRDD3. Germline-derived CDR1 and CDR2 are TSWWSYY and QGS. This CDR3 is built from 19 residues. The CDR3 nucleotides read TGTGCTCTTGGGGAACTCCTACCACTGGGGGCCCCGTACACTGATAAACTCATCTTT. It encodes CALGELLPLGAPYTDKLIF.

This clone showed up just a few times. Translating this DNA gives a protein that differs at residue 2 from the TCRdb one, which belongs to a much larger clone; a read error is likely, and the protein shown is this translation. The V call is TRDV2, the J call TRDJ1; tentatively, D is TRDD3 (9 bases). The CDR3 spans 19 residues. The germline CDR1 and CDR2 sequences are GEAIGNYY and EKD. The CDR3 coding sequence is TGTTCCTGTGACACACTTCCTACAGGGGATACGCAGTACACCGATAAACTCATCTTT. Its translation is CSCDTLPTGDTQYTDKLIF.

This clone has just a few counts. TCRdb shows a much larger clone's protein in place of this DNA's translation, and the two differ at residue 13, likely through a read error; the protein shown is translated from the DNA. The chain links TRDV2 to TRDJ2; 9 nucleotides align to TRDD3. The CDR3 extends over 18 amino acids. The germline V gene encodes CDR1 GEAIGNYY and CDR2 EKD. In DNA, the CDR3 is TGTGCCTGTGACCCTCTGGGGGATGGGATGGCTTTGATAGCACAACTCTTCTTT. Translation gives CACDPLGDGMALIAQLFF.

Relative to its sample, this clone is medium-sized (0.01 to 0.1%). A much larger clone lies one base from this, so it may be a read error. In the same sample, other DNA sequences code for this CDR3. V and J are TRDV2 and TRDJ3; 10 nucleotides match TRDD3. Germline trimming cut 1 base from V and 1 base from J; bases unmatched to any gene: 3. The V gene's germline CDR1 is GEAIGNYY and CDR2 EKD. The CDR3 is made up of 18 amino acids. In DNA, the CDR3 is TGTGCCTGTGACACGGGGGATACGAGGTCCTGGGACACCCGACAGATGTTTTTC. Amino acid sequence: CACDTGDTRSWDTRQMFF.

A few counts support this clone. A read error is likely here: a far larger clone is one base away. The sample contains more than one DNA sequence encoding this CDR3. The V call is TRDV2, the J call TRDJ3; 8 bases line up with TRDD3. The CDR3 is made up of 21 amino acids. Germline V lookup: CDR1 GEAIGNYY, CDR2 EKD. The CDR3 DNA follows: TGTGCCTGCGACATCCTTACTCTGGGGGACCCCAGCTCCTGGGACACCCGACAGATGTTTTTC. Its translation: CACDILTLGDPSSWDTRQMFF.

This clone ranks as medium-sized (0.01 to 0.1%). The V gene is TRAV29/DV5, the J gene TRDJ1, with TRDD3 matching 7 bases. There are 24 residues in the CDR3. The germline V gene encodes CDR1 NSMFDY and CDR2 ISSIKDK. The V gene end was trimmed by 0 bases and the J gene end by 2 bases; junction bases not matched to a gene: 34. Here the CDR3 reads CAASAQKGPCYGVLGIWRTDKLIF. CDR3 nucleotide sequence: TGTGCAGCAAGCGCGCAGAAAGGGCCCTGTTACGGAGTACTGGGGATATGGAGGACCGATAAACTCATCTTT. The full variable domain, in which reference TRAV29/DV5 and TRDJ1 provide the parts outside the CDR3, is DQQVKQNSPSLSVQEGRISILNCDYTNSMFDYFLWYKKYPAEGPTFLISISSIKDKNEDGRFTVFLNKSAKHLSLHIVPSQPGDSAVYFCAASAQKGPCYGVLGIWRTDKLIFGKGTRVTVEP.

A few counts support this clone. A far more abundant clone sits one base away, making this likely a read error. Other DNA sequences from this sample encode an identical CDR3 as well. This rearrangement joins TRDV1 to TRDJ1; 10 positions agree with TRDD3. The junction had 6 bases not matched to a gene; V was cut back by 2 bases and J by 0 bases. Germline V gene sequence: CDR1 TSWWSYY, CDR2 QGS. The CDR3 sequence is 17 residues long. The CDR3 sequence is CALGETCTGGYTDKLIF. The CDR3 region has the DNA TGTGCTCTTGGGGAAACATGTACTGGGGGATACACCGATAAACTCATCTTT.

Concerning this clone: The protein held in TCRdb is that of a much larger clone and does not match this DNA's translation at residue 10, likely because of a read error; the protein shown is translated from the DNA. The rearrangement joins TRDV2 to TRDJ1, with 8 bases lining up with TRDD3. The V segment lost 6 bases and the J segment 0 bases; nucleotides outside the gene matches: 11. The CDR3 extends over 16 amino acids. Looked up from germline, CDR1 is GEAIGNYY and CDR2 is EKD. This CDR3 is CACSVLGAPHTDKLIF. CDR3 nucleotides: TGTGCCTGTTCCGTACTGGGGGCCCCTCACACCGATAAACTCATCTTT.

This clone was found a few times. TCRdb's listed protein matches a much larger clone and diverges from this DNA's translation at residue 9, likely through a read error; the protein shown comes from the DNA. This chain connects TRDV2 to TRDJ3, with 8 positions matching TRDD3. The CDR3 is 19 amino acids. The trim removed 2 bases at V and 0 bases at J, leaving 8 bases unmatched. In germline, CDR1 is GEAIGNYY, CDR2 EKD. This CDR3 reads CACDKYWGVSSWDTRQMFF. The DNA for the CDR3 is TGTGCCTGTGACAAATACTGGGGGGTGAGCTCCTGGGACACCCGACAGATGTTTTTC.

For this clone: Given a far larger clone just one base away, this is likely a sequencing read error. In the same sample, other DNA sequences code for this CDR3. The genes are TRDV2 and TRDJ3; 12 bases agree with TRDD3. The germline V gene has CDR1 GEAIGNYY and CDR2 EKD. This CDR3 has 21 amino acids. V shed 3 bases, J shed 2 bases, and the junction held 13 bases outside the gene matches. CDR3 amino acids: CACDPMYWGILKPWDTRQMFF. CDR3 coding DNA: TGTGCCTGTGACCCGATGTACTGGGGGATACTAAAACCCTGGGACACCCGACAGATGTTTTTC.

This clone is termed hyperexpanded. Other DNA sequences in the same sample also yield this CDR3. This rearrangement joins TRDV2 to TRDJ3, with 8 bases identical to TRDD3. Germline loops: CDR1 GEAIGNYY, CDR2 EKD. The CDR3 has 21 amino acids. With V trimmed by 2 bases and J by 0 bases, 14 bases remained unmatched. The CDR3 region is CACDILTLGDPSSWDTRQMFF. The CDR3 bases are TGTGCCTGTGACATCCTTACTCTGGGGGACCCCAGCTCCTGGGACACCCGACAGATGTTTTTC.

This clone was counted between two and nine times. The protein TCRdb lists belongs to a much larger clone and differs from this DNA's translation at residue 17, which points to a read error; the protein shown is made from the DNA. The chain carries TRDV2 and TRDJ1; 13 bases fit TRDD3. Germline values: CDR1 GEAIGNYY, CDR2 EKD. The CDR3 is 18 residues long. CDR3 DNA: TGTGCCTGTGACTCCCGTTACTGGGGGATACGGATGACCGATAAACTCACCTTT. Protein: CACDSRYWGIRMTDKLTF.